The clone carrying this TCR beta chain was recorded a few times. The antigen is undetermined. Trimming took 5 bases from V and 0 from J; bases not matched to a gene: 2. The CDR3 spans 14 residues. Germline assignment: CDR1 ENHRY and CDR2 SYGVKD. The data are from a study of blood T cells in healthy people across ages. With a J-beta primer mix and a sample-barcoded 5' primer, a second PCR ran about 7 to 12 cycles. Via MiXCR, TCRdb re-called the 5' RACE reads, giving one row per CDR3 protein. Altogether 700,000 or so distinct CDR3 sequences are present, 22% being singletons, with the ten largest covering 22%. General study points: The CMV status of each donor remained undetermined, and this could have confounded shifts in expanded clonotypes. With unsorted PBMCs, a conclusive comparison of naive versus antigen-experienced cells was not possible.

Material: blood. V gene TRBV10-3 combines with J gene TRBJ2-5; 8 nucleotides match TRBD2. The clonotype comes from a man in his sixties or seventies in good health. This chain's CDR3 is CAISLAGHQETQYF. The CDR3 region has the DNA TGTGCCATCAGTCTAGCGGGCCACCAAGAGACCCAGTACTTC.